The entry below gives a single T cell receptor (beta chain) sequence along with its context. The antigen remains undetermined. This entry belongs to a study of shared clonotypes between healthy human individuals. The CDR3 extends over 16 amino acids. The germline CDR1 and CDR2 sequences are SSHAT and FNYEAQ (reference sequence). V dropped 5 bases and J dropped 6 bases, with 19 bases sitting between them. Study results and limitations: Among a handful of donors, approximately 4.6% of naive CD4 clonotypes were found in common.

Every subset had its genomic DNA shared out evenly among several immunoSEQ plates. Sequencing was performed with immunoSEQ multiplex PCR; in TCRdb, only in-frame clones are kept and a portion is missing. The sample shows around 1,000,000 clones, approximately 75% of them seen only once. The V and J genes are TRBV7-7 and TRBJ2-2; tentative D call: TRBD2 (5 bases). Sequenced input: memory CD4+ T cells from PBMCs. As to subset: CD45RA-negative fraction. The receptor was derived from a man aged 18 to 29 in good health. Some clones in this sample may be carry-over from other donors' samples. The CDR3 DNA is TGTGCCAGCAGCCAGATAACGGGGTTAGACTCCGGGGAGCTGTTTTTT. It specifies CASSQITGLDSGELFF.